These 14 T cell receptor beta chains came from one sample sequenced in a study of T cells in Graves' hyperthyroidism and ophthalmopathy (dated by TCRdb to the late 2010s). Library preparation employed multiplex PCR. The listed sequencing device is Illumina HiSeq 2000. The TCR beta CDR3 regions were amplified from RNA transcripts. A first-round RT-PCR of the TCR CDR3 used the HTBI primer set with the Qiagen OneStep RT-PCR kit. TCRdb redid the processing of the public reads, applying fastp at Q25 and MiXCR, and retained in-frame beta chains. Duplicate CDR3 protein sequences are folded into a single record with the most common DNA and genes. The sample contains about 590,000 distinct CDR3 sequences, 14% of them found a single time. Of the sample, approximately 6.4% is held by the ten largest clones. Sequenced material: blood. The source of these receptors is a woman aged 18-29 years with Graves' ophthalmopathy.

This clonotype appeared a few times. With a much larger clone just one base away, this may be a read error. This CDR3 is CASSSAGFYEQYF. CDR3 bases: TGTGCCAGCAGCTCAGCAGGGTTCTACGAGCAGTACTTC. The chain joins TRBV13 to TRBJ2-7; TRBD1 might be the D (5 bases). Trimming cost V 4 bases and J 3 bases, with 10 bases left between them. CDR3 length: 13 residues. The germline gives CDR1 PRHDT, CDR2 FYEKMQ (reference sequence).

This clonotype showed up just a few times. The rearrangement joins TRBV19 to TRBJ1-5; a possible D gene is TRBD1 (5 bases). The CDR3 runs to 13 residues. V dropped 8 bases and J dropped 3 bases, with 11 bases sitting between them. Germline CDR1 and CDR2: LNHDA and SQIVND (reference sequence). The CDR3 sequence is CASLQGYNQPQHF. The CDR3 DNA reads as TGTGCCAGTCTCCAGGGCTACAATCAGCCCCAGCATTTT. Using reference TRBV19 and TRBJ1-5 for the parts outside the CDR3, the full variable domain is DGGITQSPKYLFRKEGQNVTLSCEQNLNHDAMYWYRQDPGQGLRLIYYSQIVNDFQKGDIAEGYSVSREKKESFPLTVTSAQKNPTAFYLCASLQGYNQPQHFGDGTRLSIL.

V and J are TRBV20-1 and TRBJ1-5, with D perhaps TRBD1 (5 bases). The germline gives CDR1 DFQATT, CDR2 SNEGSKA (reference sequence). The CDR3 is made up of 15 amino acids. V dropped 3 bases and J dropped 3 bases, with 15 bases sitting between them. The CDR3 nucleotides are TGCAGTGCTAGTGCCTACTTAGGGGACAATCAGCCCCAGCATTTT. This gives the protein CSASAYLGDNQPQHF.

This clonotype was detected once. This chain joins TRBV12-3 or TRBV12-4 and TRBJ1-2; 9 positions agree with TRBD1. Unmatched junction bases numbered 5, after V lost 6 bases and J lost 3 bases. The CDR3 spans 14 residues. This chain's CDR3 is CASSWTGADYGYTF. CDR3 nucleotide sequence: TGTGCCAGCAGCTGGACAGGGGCGGACTATGGCTACACCTTC.

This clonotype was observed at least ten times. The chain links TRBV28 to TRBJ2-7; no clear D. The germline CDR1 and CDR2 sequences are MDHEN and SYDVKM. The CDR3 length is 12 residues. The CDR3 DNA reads TGTGCTGCACACGGATACTCCTACGAGCAGTACTTC. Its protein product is CAAHGYSYEQYF.

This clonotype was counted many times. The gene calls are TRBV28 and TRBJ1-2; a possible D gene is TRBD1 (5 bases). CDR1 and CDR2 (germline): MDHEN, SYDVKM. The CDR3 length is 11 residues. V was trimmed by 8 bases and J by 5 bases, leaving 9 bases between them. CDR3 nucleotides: TGTGCCAGCGGGAGACAGTATGGCTACACCTTC. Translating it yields CASGRQYGYTF.

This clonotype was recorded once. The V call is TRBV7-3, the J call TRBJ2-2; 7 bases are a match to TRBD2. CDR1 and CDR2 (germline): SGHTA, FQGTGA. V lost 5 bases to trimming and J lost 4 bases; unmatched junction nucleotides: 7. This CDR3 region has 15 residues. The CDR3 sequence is CASSPWGGGTGELFF. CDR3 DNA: TGTGCCAGCAGCCCCTGGGGGGGGGGCACCGGGGAGCTGTTTTTT. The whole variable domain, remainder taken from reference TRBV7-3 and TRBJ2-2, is GAGVSQTPSNKVTEKGKYVELRCDPISGHTALYWYRQSLGQGPEFLIYFQGTGAADDSGLPNDRFFAVRPEGSVSTLKIQRTERGDSAVYLCASSPWGGGTGELFFGEGSRLTVL.

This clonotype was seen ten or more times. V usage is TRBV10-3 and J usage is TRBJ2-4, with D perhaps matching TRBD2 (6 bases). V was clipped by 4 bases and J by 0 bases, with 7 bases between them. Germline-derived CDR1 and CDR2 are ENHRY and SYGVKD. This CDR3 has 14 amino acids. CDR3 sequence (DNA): TGTGCCATCAGTGGGGACTTAGCCAAAAACATTCAGTACTTC. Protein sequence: CAISGDLAKNIQYF.

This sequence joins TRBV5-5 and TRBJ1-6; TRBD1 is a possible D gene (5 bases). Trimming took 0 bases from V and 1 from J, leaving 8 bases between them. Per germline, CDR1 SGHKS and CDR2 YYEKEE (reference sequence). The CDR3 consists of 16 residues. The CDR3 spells CASSLGRQSYNSPLHF. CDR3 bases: TGTGCCAGCAGCTTGGGCCGACAGTCCTATAATTCACCCCTCCACTTT.

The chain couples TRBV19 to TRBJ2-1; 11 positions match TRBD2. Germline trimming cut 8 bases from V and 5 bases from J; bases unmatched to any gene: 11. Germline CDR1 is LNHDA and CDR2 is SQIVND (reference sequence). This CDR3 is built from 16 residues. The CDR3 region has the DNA TGTGCCAGTGCAGGGACTAGCGGACAGGTAAACAATGAGCAGTTCTTC. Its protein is CASAGTSGQVNNEQFF.

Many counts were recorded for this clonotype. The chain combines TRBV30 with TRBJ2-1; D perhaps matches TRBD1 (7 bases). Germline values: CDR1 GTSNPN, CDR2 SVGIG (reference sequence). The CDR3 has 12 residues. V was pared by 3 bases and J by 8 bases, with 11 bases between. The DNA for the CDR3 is TGTGCCTGGAGCGGAGGGGGCGATGAGCAGTTCTTC. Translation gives CAWSGGGDEQFF.

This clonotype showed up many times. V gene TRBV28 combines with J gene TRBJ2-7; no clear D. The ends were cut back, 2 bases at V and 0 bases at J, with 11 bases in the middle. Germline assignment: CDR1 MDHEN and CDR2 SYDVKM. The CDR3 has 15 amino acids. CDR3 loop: CASSLGDVSSYEQYF. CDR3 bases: TGTGCCAGCAGTTTAGGTGACGTGAGCTCCTACGAGCAGTACTTC.

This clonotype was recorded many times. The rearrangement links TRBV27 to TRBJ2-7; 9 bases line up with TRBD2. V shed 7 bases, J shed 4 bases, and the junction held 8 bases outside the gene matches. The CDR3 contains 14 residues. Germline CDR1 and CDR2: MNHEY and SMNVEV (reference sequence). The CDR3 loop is CASKNVAGAYEQYF. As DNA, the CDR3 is TGTGCCAGCAAAAACGTAGCGGGGGCATACGAGCAGTACTTC.

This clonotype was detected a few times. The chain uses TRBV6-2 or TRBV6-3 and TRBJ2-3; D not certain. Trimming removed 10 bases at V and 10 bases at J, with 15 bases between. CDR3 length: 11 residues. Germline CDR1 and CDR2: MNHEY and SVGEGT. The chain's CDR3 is CAIARSSAQYF. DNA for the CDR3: TGTGCCATCGCGCGGAGCTCGGCGCAGTATTTT.